This note documents a single T cell receptor beta chain sequence. Its antigen is unidentified. These data come from a study of CD8 T cells in ankylosing spondylitis. Findings and limits, study-wide: Clones linked to the disease showed a CD8+ phenotype. They occurred at relatively low frequencies in peripheral blood. Clones tied to disease were said to be significantly enriched in matched ankylosing spondylitis synovial fluid. Seemingly characteristic of ankylosing spondylitis blood was a TCR beta motif consisting of eight highly homologous variants.

A quantitative 5'-RACE method, one with molecular barcodes, was used to make TCR beta libraries. Using its own MiXCR run on the 5' RACE reads, TCRdb lists one record per CDR3 protein. The sample yields about 240,000 distinct CDR3 sequences, about 10% seen once. Germline V lookup: CDR1 DFQATT, CDR2 SNEGSKA (reference sequence). V lost 7 bases and J 1 base, leaving 7 bases between the germline ends. The CDR3 extends over 11 amino acids. The sample consisted of blood, either unsorted or a sorted T cell fraction (not recorded which). The TCR sequence derives from a male donor with ankylosing spondylitis or in good health (not recorded which). The chain carries TRBV20-1 and TRBJ2-5, with D possibly being TRBD2 (6 bases). CDR3 loop: CSGGVQETQYF. CDR3 coding DNA: TGCAGTGGGGGGGTCCAAGAGACCCAGTACTTC.